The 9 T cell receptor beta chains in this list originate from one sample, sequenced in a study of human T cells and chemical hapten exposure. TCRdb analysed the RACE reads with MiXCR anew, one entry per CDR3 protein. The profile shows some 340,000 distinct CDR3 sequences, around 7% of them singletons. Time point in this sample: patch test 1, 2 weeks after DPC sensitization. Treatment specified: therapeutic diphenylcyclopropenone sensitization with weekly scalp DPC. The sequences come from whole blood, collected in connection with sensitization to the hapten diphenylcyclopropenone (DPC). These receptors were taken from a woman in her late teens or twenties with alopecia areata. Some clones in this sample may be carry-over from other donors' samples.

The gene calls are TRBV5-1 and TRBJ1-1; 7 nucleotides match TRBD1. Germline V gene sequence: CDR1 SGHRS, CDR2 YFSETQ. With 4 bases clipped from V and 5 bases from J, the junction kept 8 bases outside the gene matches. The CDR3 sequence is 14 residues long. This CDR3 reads CASSPPSGGTEAFF. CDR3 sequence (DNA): TGCGCCAGCAGCCCCCCCTCAGGGGGGACTGAAGCTTTCTTT.

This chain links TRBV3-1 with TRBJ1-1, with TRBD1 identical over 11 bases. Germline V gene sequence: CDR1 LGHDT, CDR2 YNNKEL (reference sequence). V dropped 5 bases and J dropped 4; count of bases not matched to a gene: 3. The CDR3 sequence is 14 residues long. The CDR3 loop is CASSEDRGPTEAFF. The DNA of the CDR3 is TGTGCCAGCAGCGAGGACAGGGGGCCCACTGAAGCTTTCTTT.

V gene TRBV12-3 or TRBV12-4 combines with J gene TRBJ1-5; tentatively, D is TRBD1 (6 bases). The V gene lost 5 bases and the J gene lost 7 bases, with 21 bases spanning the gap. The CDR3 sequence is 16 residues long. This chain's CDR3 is CASSLRLGGEGQPQHF. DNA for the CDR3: TGTGCCAGCAGTCTCCGGCTGGGGGGCGAAGGGCAGCCCCAGCATTTT.

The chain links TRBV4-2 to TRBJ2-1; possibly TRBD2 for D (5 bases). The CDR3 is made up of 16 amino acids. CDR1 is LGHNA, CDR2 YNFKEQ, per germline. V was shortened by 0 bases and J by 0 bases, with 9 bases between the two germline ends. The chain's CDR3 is CASSQDEGLSYNEQFF. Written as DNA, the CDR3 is TGTGCCAGCAGCCAAGACGAGGGTCTCTCCTACAATGAGCAGTTCTTC.

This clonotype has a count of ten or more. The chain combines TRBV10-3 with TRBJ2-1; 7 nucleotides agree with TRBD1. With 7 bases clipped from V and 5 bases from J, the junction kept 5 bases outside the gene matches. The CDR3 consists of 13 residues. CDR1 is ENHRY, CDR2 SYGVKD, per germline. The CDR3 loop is CAINTGVDNEQFF. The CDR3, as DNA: TGTGCCATCAATACAGGGGTAGACAATGAGCAGTTCTTC.

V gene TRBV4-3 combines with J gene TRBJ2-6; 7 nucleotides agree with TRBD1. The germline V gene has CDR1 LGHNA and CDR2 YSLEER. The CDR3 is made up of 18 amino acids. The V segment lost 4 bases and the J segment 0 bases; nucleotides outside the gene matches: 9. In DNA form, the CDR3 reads TGCGCCAGCAGCCGTTTGACAGGGCGGATCTCTGGGGCCAACGTCCTGACTTTC. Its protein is CASSRLTGRISGANVLTF.

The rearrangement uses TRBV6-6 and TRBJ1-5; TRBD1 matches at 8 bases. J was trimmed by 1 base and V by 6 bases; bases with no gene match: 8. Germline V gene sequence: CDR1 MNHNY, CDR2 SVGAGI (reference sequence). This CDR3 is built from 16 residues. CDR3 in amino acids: CASRRRGQGSNQPQHF. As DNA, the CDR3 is TGTGCCAGCAGACGCAGGGGGCAAGGGAGCAATCAGCCCCAGCATTTT.

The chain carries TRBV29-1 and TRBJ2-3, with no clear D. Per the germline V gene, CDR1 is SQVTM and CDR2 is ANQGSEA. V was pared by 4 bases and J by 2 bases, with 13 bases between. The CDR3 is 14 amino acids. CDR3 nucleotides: TGCAGCGTTGGGTCGACCCAAGCCACAGATACGCAGTATTTT. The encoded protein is CSVGSTQATDTQYF.

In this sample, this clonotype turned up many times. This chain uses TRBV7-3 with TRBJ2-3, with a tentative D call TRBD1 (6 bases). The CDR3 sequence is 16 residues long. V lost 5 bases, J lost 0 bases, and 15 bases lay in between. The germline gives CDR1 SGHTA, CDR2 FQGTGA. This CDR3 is CASSQQGLLSTDTQYF. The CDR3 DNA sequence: TGTGCCAGCAGCCAACAGGGCTTATTGAGCACAGATACGCAGTATTTT.